This T cell receptor beta chain was obtained from a study of T cells in Graves' hyperthyroidism and ophthalmopathy. Study-level points and caveats: By a 13 V-J model, ophthalmopathy was set apart from stable hyperthyroidism.

This clonotype was counted between two and nine times. The antigen remains unidentified. Each diagnosis was grounded in clinical symptoms, serum thyroxine and TRAb, thyroid ultrasound, and orbital computed tomography. TCR beta CDR3 region amplification was performed from RNA transcripts. TCR CDR3 underwent first-round RT-PCR with the HTBI primer set. TCRdb passed the multiplex PCR reads through MiXCR, listing each CDR3 protein once. The sample shows 700,000 to 850,000 distinct CDR3 sequences, roughly a third of them seen only once. This CDR3 is 14 amino acids long. Germline CDR1 KGHDR, CDR2 SFDVKD. The V gene end was trimmed by 0 bases and the J gene end by 8 bases; junction bases not matched to a gene: 5.

Sequenced sample: blood. The source is a woman aged 40 to 50 with Graves' hyperthyroidism. J is TRBJ1-2 and V is TRBV24-1, with 7 positions matching TRBD1. CDR3 DNA sequence: TGTGCCACCAGTGATTTGAACAGGGGATACGGCTACACCTTC. Translated, it gives CATSDLNRGYGYTF.